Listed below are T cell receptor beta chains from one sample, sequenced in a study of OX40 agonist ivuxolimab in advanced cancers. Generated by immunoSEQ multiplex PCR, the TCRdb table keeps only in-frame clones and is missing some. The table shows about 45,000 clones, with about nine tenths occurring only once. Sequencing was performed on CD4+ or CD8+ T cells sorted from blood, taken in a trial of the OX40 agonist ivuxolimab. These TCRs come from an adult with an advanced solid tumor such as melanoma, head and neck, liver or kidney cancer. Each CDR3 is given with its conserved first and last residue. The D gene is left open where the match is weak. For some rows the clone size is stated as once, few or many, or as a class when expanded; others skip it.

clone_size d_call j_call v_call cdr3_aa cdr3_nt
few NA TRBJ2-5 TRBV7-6 CASRDRKGVETQYF TGTGCCAGCAGGGATCGAAAGGGGGTTGAGACCCAGTACTTC
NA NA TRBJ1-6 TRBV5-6 CASSLGTENPYNSPLHF TGTGCCAGCAGCCTAGGGACGGAAAATCCCTATAATTCACCCCTCCACTTT
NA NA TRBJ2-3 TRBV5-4 CASSLDSTDTQYF TGTGCCAGCAGCTTGGACAGCACAGATACGCAGTATTTT
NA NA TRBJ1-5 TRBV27 CASSSPATASNQPQHF TGTGCCAGCAGTTCCCCCGCGACAGCTAGCAATCAGCCCCAGCATTTT
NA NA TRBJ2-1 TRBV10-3 CAISPGGAYNEQFF TGTGCCATCAGCCCCGGCGGCGCCTACAATGAGCAGTTCTTC
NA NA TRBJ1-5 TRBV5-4 CASSLWGIGNQPQHF TGTGCCAGCAGCTTGTGGGGTATTGGAAATCAGCCCCAGCATTTT
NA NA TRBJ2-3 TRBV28 CASNEGELSTDTQYF TGTGCCAGCAACGAGGGAGAGCTGAGCACAGATACGCAGTATTTT
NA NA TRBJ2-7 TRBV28 CASTRSYEQYF TGTGCCAGCACCCGCTCCTACGAGCAGTACTTC
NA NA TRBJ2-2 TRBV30 CAWRTGGGELFF TGTGCCTGGAGAACCGGGGGCGGGGAGCTGTTTTTT
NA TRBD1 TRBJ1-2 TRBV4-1 CASSQAGQVYGYTF TGCGCCAGCAGCCAGGCGGGACAGGTCTATGGCTACACCTTC
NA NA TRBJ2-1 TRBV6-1 CASSDGYYNEQFF TGTGCCAGCAGTGACGGGTACTACAATGAGCAGTTCTTC
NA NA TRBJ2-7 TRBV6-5 CASALAPYEQYF TGTGCCAGCGCTCTGGCCCCCTACGAGCAGTACTTC
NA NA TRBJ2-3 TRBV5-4 CASSSSETADTQYF TGTGCCAGCAGCTCGTCCGAGACAGCAGATACGCAGTATTTT
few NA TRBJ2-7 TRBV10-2 CASSRRGYEQYF TGCGCCAGCAGCCGGAGAGGCTACGAGCAGTACTTC
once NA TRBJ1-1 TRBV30 CAWSVTSGNTEAFF TGTGCCTGGAGTGTAACGTCCGGGAACACTGAAGCTTTCTTT
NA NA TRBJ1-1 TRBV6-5 CASSYDGDTEAFF TGTGCCAGCAGTTACGATGGGGACACTGAAGCTTTCTTT
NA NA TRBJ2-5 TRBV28 CASSLNTGSSETQYF TGTGCCAGCAGTTTAAACACTGGGAGTTCAGAGACCCAGTACTTC
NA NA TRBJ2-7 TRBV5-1 CASSPQDREGEQYF TGCGCCAGCAGCCCCCAAGACAGGGAGGGCGAGCAGTACTTC
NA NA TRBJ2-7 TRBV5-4 CASSSRASYEQYF TGTGCCAGCAGCTCCAGGGCCTCCTACGAGCAGTACTTC
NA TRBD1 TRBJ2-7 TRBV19 CASSAGTGSYYEQYF TGTGCCAGTAGTGCCGGGACAGGGAGCTACTACGAGCAGTACTTC